The TCR beta chain described here comes from a study of T cells after yellow fever vaccination. Study-wide context: Fractions of low cell number were prepared using SMART-Seq v4 Ultra Low Input. Findings and caveats of the study: Some clonotypes, a small share, were shared between CD4 and CD8 compartments.

A universal primer site and UMIs were added as TCR cDNA was made by 5'RACE template switching. TCRdb fed the 5' RACE reads into MiXCR, producing one record per CDR3 protein. The sample records 300,000 to 400,000 distinct CDR3 sequences, under 5% being singletons. There are 16 residues in the CDR3. Germline V CDR1 and CDR2: LGHDT, YNNKEL (reference sequence). The V end was cut by 4 bases, the J end by 6 bases, with 19 bases between. A remark on this clonotype: The target antigen is unknown.

The input for sequencing was PBMCs, taken 5 days after the yellow fever booster vaccination. The TCR comes from a young man who received the YFV17D yellow fever vaccine. V gene TRBV3-1 combines with J gene TRBJ2-1, with a weak D call TRBD1 (8 bases). The CDR3 nucleotides read TGTGCCAGCAGCCCGTGGACAGGGCCGGGGGGCAATGAGCAGTTCTTC. Translating it yields CASSPWTGPGGNEQFF.